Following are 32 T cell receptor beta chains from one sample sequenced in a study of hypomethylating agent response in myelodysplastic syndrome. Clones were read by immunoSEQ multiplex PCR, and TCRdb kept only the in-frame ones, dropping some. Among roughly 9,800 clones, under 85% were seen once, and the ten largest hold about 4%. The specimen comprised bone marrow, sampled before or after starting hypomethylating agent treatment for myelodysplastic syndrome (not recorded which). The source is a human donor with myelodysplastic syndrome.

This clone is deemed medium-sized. The DNA for the CDR3 is TGTGCCAGCATTCTACAGGGACAGGGGGCGGTCGGCTACACCTTC. Translating gives CASILQGQGAVGYTF. The rearrangement joins TRBV2 to TRBJ1-2, with 12 bases aligning to TRBD1. This CDR3 comprises 15 residues. With 7 bases clipped from V and 8 bases from J, the junction kept 11 bases outside the gene matches. CDR1 is SNHLY, CDR2 FYNNEI, per germline. Full variable domain (rest looked up from reference TRBV2 and TRBJ1-2): EPEVTQTPSHQVTQMGQEVILRCVPISNHLYFYWYRQILGQKVEFLVSFYNNEISEKSEIFDDQFSVERPDGSNFTLKIRSTKLEDSAMYFCASILQGQGAVGYTFGSGTRLTVV.

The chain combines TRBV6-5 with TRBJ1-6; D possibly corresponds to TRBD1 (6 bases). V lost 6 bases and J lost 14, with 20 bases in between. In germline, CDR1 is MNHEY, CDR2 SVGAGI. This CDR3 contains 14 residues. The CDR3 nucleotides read TGTGCCAGCAGGCAGGGGAATAATCGAGGGGCCCTCCACTTT. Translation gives CASRQGNNRGALHF.

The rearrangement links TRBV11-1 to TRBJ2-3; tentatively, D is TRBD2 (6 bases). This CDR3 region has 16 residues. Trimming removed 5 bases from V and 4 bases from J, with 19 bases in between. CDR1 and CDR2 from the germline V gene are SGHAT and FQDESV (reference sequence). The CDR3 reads CASSRIRTTPSDTQYF. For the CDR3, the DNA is TGTGCCAGCAGCAGGATAAGGACTACTCCATCAGATACGCAGTATTTT.

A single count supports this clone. The CDR3 nucleotides read TGTGCCAGTAGTCCCCGGGGTTACGACGAGCAGTACTTC. This codes for CASSPRGYDEQYF. The V call is TRBV19, the J call TRBJ2-7, with D possibly being TRBD2 (5 bases). Trimming stripped 5 bases from V and 5 bases from J, with 13 bases between. Germline-derived CDR1 and CDR2 are LNHDA and SQIVND (reference sequence). The CDR3 runs 13 residues.

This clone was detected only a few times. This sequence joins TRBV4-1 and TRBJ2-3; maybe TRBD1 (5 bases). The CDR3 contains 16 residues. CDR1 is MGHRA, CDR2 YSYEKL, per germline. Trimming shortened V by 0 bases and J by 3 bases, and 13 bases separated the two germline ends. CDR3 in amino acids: CASSQEEARETDTQYF. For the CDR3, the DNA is TGCGCCAGCAGCCAAGAAGAGGCCAGGGAAACAGATACGCAGTATTTT.

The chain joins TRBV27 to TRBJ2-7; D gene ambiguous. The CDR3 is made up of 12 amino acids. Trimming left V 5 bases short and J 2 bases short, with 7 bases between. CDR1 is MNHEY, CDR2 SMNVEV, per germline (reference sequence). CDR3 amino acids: CASSPHPYEQYF. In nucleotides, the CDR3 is TGTGCCAGCAGTCCCCACCCCTACGAGCAGTACTTC.

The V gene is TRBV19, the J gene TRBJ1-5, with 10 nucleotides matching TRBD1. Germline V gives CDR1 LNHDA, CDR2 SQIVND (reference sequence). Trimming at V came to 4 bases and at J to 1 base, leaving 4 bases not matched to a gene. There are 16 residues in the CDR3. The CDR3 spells CASSRTGGKSNQPQHF. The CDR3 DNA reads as TGTGCCAGTAGTAGGACAGGGGGAAAGAGCAATCAGCCCCAGCATTTT. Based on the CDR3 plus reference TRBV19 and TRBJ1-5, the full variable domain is DGGITQSPKYLFRKEGQNVTLSCEQNLNHDAMYWYRQDPGQGLRLIYYSQIVNDFQKGDIAEGYSVSREKKESFPLTVTSAQKNPTAFYLCASSRTGGKSNQPQHFGDGTRLSIL.

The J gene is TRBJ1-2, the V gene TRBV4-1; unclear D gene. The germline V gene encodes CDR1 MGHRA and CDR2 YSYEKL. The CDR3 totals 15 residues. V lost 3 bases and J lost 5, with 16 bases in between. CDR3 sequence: CASSHRLKLGYGYTF. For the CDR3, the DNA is TGCGCCAGCAGCCATCGGCTAAAACTTGGGTATGGCTACACCTTC.

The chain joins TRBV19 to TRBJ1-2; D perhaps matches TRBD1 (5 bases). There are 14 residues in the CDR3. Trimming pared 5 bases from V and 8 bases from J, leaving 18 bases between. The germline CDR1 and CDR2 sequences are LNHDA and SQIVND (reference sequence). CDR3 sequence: CASSYGAGKWGYTF. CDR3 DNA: TGTGCCAGTAGTTATGGTGCAGGGAAGTGGGGCTACACCTTC.

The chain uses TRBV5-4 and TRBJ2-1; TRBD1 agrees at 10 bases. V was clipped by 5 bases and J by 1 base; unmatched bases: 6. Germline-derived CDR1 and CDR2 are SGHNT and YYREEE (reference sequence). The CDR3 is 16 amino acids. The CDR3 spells CASRDRDRGSYNEQFF. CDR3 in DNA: TGTGCCAGCAGAGACCGGGACAGGGGTTCCTACAATGAGCAGTTCTTC.

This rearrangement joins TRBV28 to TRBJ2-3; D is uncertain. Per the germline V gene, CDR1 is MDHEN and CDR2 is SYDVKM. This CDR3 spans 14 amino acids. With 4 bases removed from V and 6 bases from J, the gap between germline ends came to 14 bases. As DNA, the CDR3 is TGTGCCAGCAGTTCATACGGTTTGCTGGATACGCAGTATTTT. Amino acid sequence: CASSSYGLLDTQYF.

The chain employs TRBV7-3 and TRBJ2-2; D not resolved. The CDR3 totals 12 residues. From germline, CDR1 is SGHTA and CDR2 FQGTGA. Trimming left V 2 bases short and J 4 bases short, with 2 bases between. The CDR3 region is CASSLGTGELFF. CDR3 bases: TGTGCCAGCAGCTTAGGCACCGGGGAGCTGTTTTTT. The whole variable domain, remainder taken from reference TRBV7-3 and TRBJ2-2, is GAGVSQTPSNKVTEKGKYVELRCDPISGHTALYWYRQSLGQGPEFLIYFQGTGAADDSGLPNDRFFAVRPEGSVSTLKIQRTERGDSAVYLCASSLGTGELFFGEGSRLTVL.

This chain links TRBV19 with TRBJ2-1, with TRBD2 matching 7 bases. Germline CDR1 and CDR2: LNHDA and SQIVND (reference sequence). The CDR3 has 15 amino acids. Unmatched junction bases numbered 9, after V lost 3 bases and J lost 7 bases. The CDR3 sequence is CASSMAGVPGNEQFF. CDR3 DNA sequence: TGTGCCAGTAGTATGGCGGGGGTCCCCGGGAATGAGCAGTTCTTC.

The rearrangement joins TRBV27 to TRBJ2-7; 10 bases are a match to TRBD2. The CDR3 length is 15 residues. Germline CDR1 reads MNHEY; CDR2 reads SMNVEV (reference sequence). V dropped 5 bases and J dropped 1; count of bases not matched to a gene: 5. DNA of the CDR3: TGTGCCAGCAGTCGGACTAGCGGTTTGTCCTACGAGCAGTACTTC. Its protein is CASSRTSGLSYEQYF.

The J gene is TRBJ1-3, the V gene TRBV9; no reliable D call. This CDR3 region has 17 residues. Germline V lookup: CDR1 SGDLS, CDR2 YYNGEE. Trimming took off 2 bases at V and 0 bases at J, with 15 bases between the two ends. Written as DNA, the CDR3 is TGTGCCAGCAGCGTTACCGCTGGACGGGGCTCTGGAAACACCATATATTTT. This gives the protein CASSVTAGRGSGNTIYF.

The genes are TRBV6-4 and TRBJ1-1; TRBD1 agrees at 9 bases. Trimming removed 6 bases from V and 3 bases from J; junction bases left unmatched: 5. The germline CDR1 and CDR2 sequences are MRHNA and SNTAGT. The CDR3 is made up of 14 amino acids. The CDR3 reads CASSEDRGDTEAFF. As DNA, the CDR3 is TGTGCCAGCAGCGAGGACAGGGGTGACACTGAAGCTTTCTTT.

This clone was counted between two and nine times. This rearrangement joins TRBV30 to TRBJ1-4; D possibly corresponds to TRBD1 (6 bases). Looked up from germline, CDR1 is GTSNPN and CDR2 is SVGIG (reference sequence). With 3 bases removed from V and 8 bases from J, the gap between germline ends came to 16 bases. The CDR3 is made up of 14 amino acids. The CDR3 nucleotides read TGTGCCTGGAGGGTAACAGGGTTTGGGGAAAAACTGTTTTTT. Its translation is CAWRVTGFGEKLFF.

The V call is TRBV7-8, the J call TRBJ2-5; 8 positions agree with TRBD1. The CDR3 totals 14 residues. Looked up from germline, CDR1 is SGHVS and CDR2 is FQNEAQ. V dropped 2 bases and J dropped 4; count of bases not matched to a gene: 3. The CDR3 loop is CASSLTGQGETQYF. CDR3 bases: TGTGCCAGCAGCTTAACCGGACAGGGAGAGACCCAGTACTTC.

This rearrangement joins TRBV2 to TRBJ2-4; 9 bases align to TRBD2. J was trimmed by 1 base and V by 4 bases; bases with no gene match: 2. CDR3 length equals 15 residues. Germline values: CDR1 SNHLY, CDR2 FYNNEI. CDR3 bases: TGTGCCAGCAGTGGGCTAGCGGGGGCCAAAAACATTCAGTACTTC. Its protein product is CASSGLAGAKNIQYF.

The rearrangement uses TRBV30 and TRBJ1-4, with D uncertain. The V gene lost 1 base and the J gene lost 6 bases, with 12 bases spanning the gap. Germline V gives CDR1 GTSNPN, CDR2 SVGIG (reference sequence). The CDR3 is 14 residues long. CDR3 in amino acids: CAWSDGGGDEKLFF. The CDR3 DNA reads TGTGCCTGGAGTGACGGAGGTGGGGATGAAAAACTGTTTTTT.

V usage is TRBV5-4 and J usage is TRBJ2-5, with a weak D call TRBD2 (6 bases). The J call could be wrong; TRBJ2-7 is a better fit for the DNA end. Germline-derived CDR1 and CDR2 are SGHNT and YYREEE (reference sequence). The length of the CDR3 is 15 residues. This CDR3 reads CASSLAAGSDYEQYF. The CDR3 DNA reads TGTGCCAGCAGCTTGGCCGCGGGGTCGGACTACGAGCAGTACTTC.

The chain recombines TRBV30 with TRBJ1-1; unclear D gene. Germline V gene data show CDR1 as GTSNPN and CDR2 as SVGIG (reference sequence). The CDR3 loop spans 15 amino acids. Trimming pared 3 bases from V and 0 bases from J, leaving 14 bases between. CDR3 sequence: CAWRANRALNTEAFF. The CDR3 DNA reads TGTGCCTGGAGAGCCAACCGGGCCTTGAACACTGAAGCTTTCTTT.

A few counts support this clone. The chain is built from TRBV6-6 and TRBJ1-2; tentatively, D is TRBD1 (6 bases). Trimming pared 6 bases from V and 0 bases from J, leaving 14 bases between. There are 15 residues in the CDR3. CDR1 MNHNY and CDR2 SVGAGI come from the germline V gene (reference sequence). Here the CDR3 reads CASSRGDTSNYGYTF. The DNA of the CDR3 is TGTGCCAGCAGCCGCGGGGACACATCTAACTATGGCTACACCTTC.

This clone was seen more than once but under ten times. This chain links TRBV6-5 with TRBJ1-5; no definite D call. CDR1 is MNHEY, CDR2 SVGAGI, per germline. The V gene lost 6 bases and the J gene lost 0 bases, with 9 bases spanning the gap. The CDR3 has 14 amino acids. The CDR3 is CASRGRDSNQPQHF. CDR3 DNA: TGTGCCAGCAGGGGTCGGGATAGCAATCAGCCCCAGCATTTT.

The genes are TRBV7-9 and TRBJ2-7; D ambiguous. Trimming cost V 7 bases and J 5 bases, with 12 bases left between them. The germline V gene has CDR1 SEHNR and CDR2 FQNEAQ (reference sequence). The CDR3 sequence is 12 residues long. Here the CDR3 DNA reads TGTGCCAGCACCTCAGGAGTAGACGAGCAGTACTTC. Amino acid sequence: CASTSGVDEQYF.

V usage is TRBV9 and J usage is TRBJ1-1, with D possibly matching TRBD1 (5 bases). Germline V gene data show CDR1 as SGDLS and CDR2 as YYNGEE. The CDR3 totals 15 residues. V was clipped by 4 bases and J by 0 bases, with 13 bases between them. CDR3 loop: CASSPWDGLNTEAFF. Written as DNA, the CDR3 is TGTGCCAGCAGCCCCTGGGACGGACTGAACACTGAAGCTTTCTTT.

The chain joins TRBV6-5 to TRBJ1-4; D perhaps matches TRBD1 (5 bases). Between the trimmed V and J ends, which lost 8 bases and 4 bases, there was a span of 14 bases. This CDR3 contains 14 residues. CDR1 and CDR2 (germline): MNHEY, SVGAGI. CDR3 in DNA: TGTGCCAGCCCAACGGGACTGAGTAATGAAAAACTGTTTTTT. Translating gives CASPTGLSNEKLFF.

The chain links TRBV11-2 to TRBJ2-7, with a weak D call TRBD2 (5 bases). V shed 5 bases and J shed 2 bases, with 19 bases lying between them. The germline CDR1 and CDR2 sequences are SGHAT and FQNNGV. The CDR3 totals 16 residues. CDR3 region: CASSRSSGLFTYEQYF. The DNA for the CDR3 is TGTGCCAGCAGCCGTTCCAGCGGCCTATTCACCTACGAGCAGTACTTC.

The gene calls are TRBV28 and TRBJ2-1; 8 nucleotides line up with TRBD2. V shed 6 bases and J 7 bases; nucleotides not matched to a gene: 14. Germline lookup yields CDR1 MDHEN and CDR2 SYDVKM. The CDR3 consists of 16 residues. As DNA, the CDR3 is TGTGCCAGCAGCTCCCCGAGTAGCGGGACGGAGAATGAGCAGTTCTTC. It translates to CASSSPSSGTENEQFF. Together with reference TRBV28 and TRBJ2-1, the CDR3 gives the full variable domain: DVKVTQSSRYLVKRTGEKVFLECVQDMDHENMFWYRQDPGLGLRLIYFSYDVKMKEKGDIPEGYSVSREKKERFSLILESASTNQTSMYLCASSSPSSGTENEQFFGPGTRLTVL.

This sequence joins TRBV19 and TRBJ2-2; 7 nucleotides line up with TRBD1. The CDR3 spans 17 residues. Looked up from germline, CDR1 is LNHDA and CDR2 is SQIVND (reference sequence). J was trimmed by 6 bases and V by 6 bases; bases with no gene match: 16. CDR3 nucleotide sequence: TGTGCCAGTAGCACGGGACAGTCAGGATTTTCGTCCGGGGAGCTGTTTTTT. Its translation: CASSTGQSGFSSGELFF. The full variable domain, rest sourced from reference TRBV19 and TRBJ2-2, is DGGITQSPKYLFRKEGQNVTLSCEQNLNHDAMYWYRQDPGQGLRLIYYSQIVNDFQKGDIAEGYSVSREKKESFPLTVTSAQKNPTAFYLCASSTGQSGFSSGELFFGEGSRLTVL.

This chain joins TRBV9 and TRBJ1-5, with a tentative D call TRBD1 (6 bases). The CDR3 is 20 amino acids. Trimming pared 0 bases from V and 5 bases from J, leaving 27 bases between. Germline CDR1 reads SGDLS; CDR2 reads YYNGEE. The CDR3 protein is CASSVVGSAGSQGSYQPQHF. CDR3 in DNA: TGTGCCAGCAGCGTAGTTGGGTCCGCTGGGTCACAGGGCTCCTATCAGCCCCAGCATTTT.

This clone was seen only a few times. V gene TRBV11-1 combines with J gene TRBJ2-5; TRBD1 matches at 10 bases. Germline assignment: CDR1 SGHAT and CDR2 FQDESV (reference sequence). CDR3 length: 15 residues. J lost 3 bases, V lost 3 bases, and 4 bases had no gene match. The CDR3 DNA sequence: TGTGCCAGCAGCTTGCGGGACAGGGGAAAAGAGACCCAGTACTTC. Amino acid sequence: CASSLRDRGKETQYF.